Below are 30 T cell receptor beta chains sequenced from a single sample in a study of persistence of HIV-infected CD4 T cells. This was the immunoSEQ version 4 assay in survey mode. Sequencing was performed with immunoSEQ multiplex PCR; in TCRdb, only in-frame clones are kept and a portion is missing. The profile shows about 32,000 clones, less than 75% of them singletons. The stimulus was an HIV-1 Gag 15-mer peptide pool, 1 ug/peptide/mL. Sorting selected CD4+ T cells upregulating both CD40 ligand and CD69. The antigens these receptors bind are not known. Sequenced material: CD4+ T cells sorted from PBMCs after 18-hour stimulation, taken from a patient who received antiretroviral therapy. These receptors were taken from an adult man with HIV who was CMV-seropositive.

J is TRBJ1-2 and V is TRBV4-2, with 12 positions matching TRBD1. V lost 5 bases to trimming and J lost 4 bases; unmatched junction nucleotides: 17. Germline CDR1 and CDR2: LGHNA and YNFKEQ. The CDR3 covers 19 residues. The CDR3: CASSSREHGTGGGGYGYTF. DNA of the CDR3: TGTGCCAGCAGCTCGAGAGAGCATGGGACAGGGGGCGGCGGCTATGGCTACACCTTC.

This clone was seen a handful of times. This chain joins TRBV28 and TRBJ1-3, with D hard to call. Deletions cut 5 bases from V and 4 bases from J, with 9 bases between. The CDR3 totals 13 residues. Germline values: CDR1 MDHEN, CDR2 SYDVKM. CDR3: CASSAGKGNTIYF. CDR3 DNA sequence: TGTGCCAGCAGTGCGGGGAAGGGAAACACCATATATTTT.

V and J are TRBV2 and TRBJ1-2; 8 bases agree with TRBD1. The CDR3 has 14 amino acids. The germline V gene has CDR1 SNHLY and CDR2 FYNNEI. The CDR3 sequence is CSQGQGATGYGYTF. The CDR3 nucleotides read TGTTCCCAAGGACAGGGCGCGACAGGCTATGGCTACACCTTC.

This chain joins TRBV24-1 and TRBJ2-2; D may be TRBD1 (6 bases). This CDR3 has 16 amino acids. Germline CDR1 reads KGHDR; CDR2 reads SFDVKD. The V gene lost 12 bases and the J gene lost 3 bases, with 22 bases spanning the gap. The CDR3: CASQTGNPGDTGELFF. CDR3 nucleotide sequence: TGTGCCTCCCAGACAGGCAACCCTGGGGACACCGGGGAGCTGTTTTTT.

The chain employs TRBV24-1 and TRBJ2-3; TRBD2 aligns across 8 bases. This CDR3 has 16 residues. The junction had 12 bases not matched to a gene; V was cut back by 3 bases and J by 8 bases. Germline CDR1 reads KGHDR; CDR2 reads SFDVKD. The CDR3 is CATSDGAGGRGGTQYF. In DNA form, the CDR3 reads TGTGCCACCAGTGATGGGGCGGGCGGTCGGGGGGGTACGCAGTATTTT.

With respect to this clone: Distinct nucleotide sequences in the sample also encode this CDR3. This chain connects TRBV5-1 to TRBJ2-1; D tentatively reads TRBD1 or TRBD2 (5 bases each). Trimming took off 0 bases at V and 4 bases at J, with 8 bases between the two ends. CDR1 is SGHRS, CDR2 YFSETQ, per germline. This CDR3 has 14 amino acids. The CDR3 nucleotides read TGCGCCAGCAGCTTGGTCGGGGCTTACAATGAGCAGTTCTTC. The encoded protein is CASSLVGAYNEQFF.

The genes are TRBV5-1 and TRBJ1-4, with a weak D call TRBD1 (5 bases). V was trimmed by 0 bases and J by 7 bases, leaving 13 bases between them. Germline loops: CDR1 SGHRS, CDR2 YFSETQ. The length of the CDR3 is 15 residues. The CDR3: CASSLALRGGEKLFF. As DNA, the CDR3 is TGCGCCAGCAGCTTGGCCCTTCGGGGCGGTGAAAAACTGTTTTTT.

The CDR3 DNA follows: TGTGCCAGCACGGGCGACGCGGGGCCCCGGGGGACCCAGTACTTC. It is translated as CASTGDAGPRGTQYF. V gene TRBV6-5 combines with J gene TRBJ2-5; tentatively, D is TRBD2 (6 bases). CDR1 MNHEY and CDR2 SVGAGI come from the germline V gene. This CDR3 region has 15 residues. V was pared by 7 bases and J by 7 bases, with 22 bases between.

The V gene is TRBV6-5, the J gene TRBJ1-4; no reliable D call. This CDR3 contains 15 residues. In germline, CDR1 is MNHEY, CDR2 SVGAGI. Trimming left V 7 bases short and J 5 bases short, with 17 bases between. The CDR3 coding sequence is TGTGCCAGCACCACCTTCTGGACGACGAATGAAAAACTGTTTTTT. The encoded protein is CASTTFWTTNEKLFF.

The gene calls are TRBV4-1 and TRBJ1-1; a possible D gene is TRBD1 (6 bases). V lost 1 base, J lost 3 bases, and 21 bases lay in between. CDR1 is MGHRA, CDR2 YSYEKL, per germline. The CDR3 is made up of 18 amino acids. CDR3 bases: TGCGCCAGCAGCCAAGTAGTCAGTCGGGGGCAGTTGGACACTGAAGCTTTCTTT. As protein: CASSQVVSRGQLDTEAFF.

This chain uses TRBV6-1 with TRBJ1-6, with unresolved D. The CDR3 is 15 residues long. Trimming left V 0 bases short and J 6 bases short, with 9 bases between. In germline, CDR1 is MNHNS, CDR2 SASEGT. The CDR3 loop is CASSEAGGSNSPLHF. CDR3 nucleotide sequence: TGTGCCAGCAGTGAAGCGGGAGGAAGTAATTCACCCCTCCACTTT.

This clone was counted a single time. V and J are TRBV2 and TRBJ1-2, with 9 bases that match TRBD1. V trimming: 8 bases; J trimming: 10 bases; junction bases outside the gene matches: 8. Per the germline V gene, CDR1 is SNHLY and CDR2 is FYNNEI. This CDR3 spans 12 amino acids. CDR3 DNA: TGTGCCAGCGTAAACAGGGGGCGCGTCTACACCTTC. Protein product: CASVNRGRVYTF.

V gene TRBV28 combines with J gene TRBJ2-1; 9 nucleotides agree with TRBD1. CDR3 length: 15 amino acids. V shed 10 bases and J 7 bases; nucleotides not matched to a gene: 14. CDR1 is MDHEN and CDR2 is SYDVKM in the germline V gene. This CDR3 reads CATVGYRGQSNEQFF. CDR3 coding DNA: TGTGCCACCGTGGGATACAGGGGGCAGTCAAATGAGCAGTTCTTC.

This sequence joins TRBV2 and TRBJ1-3; no clear D gene. Germline loops: CDR1 SNHLY, CDR2 FYNNEI. The CDR3 spans 14 residues. Between the trimmed V and J ends, which lost 11 bases and 3 bases, there was a span of 17 bases. In DNA, the CDR3 is TGTGCCTCCGCCCCCGGTATGGGTGGAAACACCATATATTTT. Encoded protein: CASAPGMGGNTIYF.

The chain uses TRBV15 and TRBJ2-7; D remains ambiguous. CDR1 is LNHNV, CDR2 YYDKDF, per germline (reference sequence). V lost 3 bases, J lost 6 bases, and 6 bases lay in between. The CDR3 length is 11 residues. The CDR3 bases are TGTGCCACCAGCAGTGACTTCGAGCAGTACTTC. As protein: CATSSDFEQYF. Full variable domain (remainder filled in from reference TRBV15 and TRBJ2-7): DAMVIQNPRYQVTQFGKPVTLSCSQTLNHNVMYWYQQKSSQAPKLLFHYYDKDFNNEADTPDNFQSRRPNTSFCFLDIRSPGLGDTAMYLCATSSDFEQYFGPGTRLTVT.

The chain couples TRBV25-1 to TRBJ1-2; 7 bases agree with TRBD1. Germline V gives CDR1 MGHDK, CDR2 SYGVNS. The CDR3 is made up of 13 amino acids. V trimming: 4 bases; J trimming: 5 bases; junction bases outside the gene matches: 4. The CDR3 region is CASSVPGGYGYTF. The CDR3 DNA reads TGTGCCAGCAGTGTTCCAGGGGGTTATGGCTACACCTTC.

This chain joins TRBV3-1 (or the pseudogene TRBV3-2) and TRBJ2-5; D could derive from TRBD1 or TRBD2 (5 bases each). The CDR3 contains 16 residues. Germline values: CDR1 LGHDT, CDR2 YNNKEL (reference sequence). Trimming stripped 4 bases from V and 7 bases from J, with 22 bases between. The CDR3 DNA reads as TGTGCCAGCAGCCGGGGCGGGTCGAGGGTTGAGGTGACCCAGTACTTC. Amino acids: CASSRGGSRVEVTQYF.

This chain links TRBV4-2 with TRBJ2-2; 14 bases are shared with TRBD2. Germline trimming cut 5 bases from V and 6 bases from J; bases unmatched to any gene: 11. The CDR3 runs to 18 residues. The germline CDR1 and CDR2 sequences are LGHNA and YNFKEQ. Here the CDR3 DNA reads TGTGCCAGCAGCTCAGACCGACTAGCGGGGGGGCCGGCCGGGGAGCTGTTTTTT. This translates into CASSSDRLAGGPAGELFF.

In nucleotides, the CDR3 is TGTGCCAGCAGCTGGGATGAAAAACTGTTTTTT. This encodes CASSWDEKLFF. The chain links TRBV7-9 to TRBJ1-4; no definite D call. The ends were cut back, 4 bases at V and 6 bases at J, with 3 bases in the middle. This CDR3 is 11 amino acids long. CDR1 is SEHNR, CDR2 FQNEAQ, per germline (reference sequence). The full variable domain, rest sourced from reference TRBV7-9 and TRBJ1-4, is DTGVSQNPRHKITKRGQNVTFRCDPISEHNRLYWYRQTLGQGPEFLTYFQNEAQLEKSRLLSDRFSAERPKGSFSTLEIQRTEQGDSAMYLCASSWDEKLFFGSGTQLSVL.

This clone is medium-sized in the sample. V gene TRBV5-1 combines with J gene TRBJ1-2; D call uncertain. This CDR3 is built from 12 residues. CDR1 is SGHRS and CDR2 is YFSETQ in the germline V gene. The V end lost 4 bases, the J end lost 8 bases, and 12 bases lay between the germline ends. CDR3 DNA sequence: TGCGCCAGCAGCACGAGTGGTAGCGGCTACACCTTC. Its protein product is CASSTSGSGYTF. Based on the CDR3 plus reference TRBV5-1 and TRBJ1-2, the full variable domain is KAGVTQTPRYLIKTRGQQVTLSCSPISGHRSVSWYQQTPGQGLQFLFEYFSETQRNKGNFPGRFSGRQFSNSRSEMNVSTLELGDSALYLCASSTSGSGYTFGSGTRLTVV.

The J gene is TRBJ1-4, the V gene TRBV2, with TRBD1 matching 7 bases. V lost 2 bases, J lost 1 base, and 7 bases stayed unmatched. The length of the CDR3 is 17 residues. The germline gives CDR1 SNHLY, CDR2 FYNNEI. As DNA, the CDR3 is TGTGCCAGCAGTGAACGACAGGGAAGGGTAACTAATGAAAAACTGTTTTTT. It yields the protein CASSERQGRVTNEKLFF.

This clone has a handful of counts. V and J are TRBV6-5 and TRBJ1-4, with D possibly TRBD1 on 5 matching bases. Trimming took off 8 bases at V and 5 bases at J, with 18 bases between the two ends. The CDR3 consists of 15 residues. Germline V gives CDR1 MNHEY, CDR2 SVGAGI. The CDR3 loop is CASRNQPGPNEKLFF. CDR3 DNA: TGTGCCAGCCGAAACCAGCCGGGACCCAATGAAAAACTGTTTTTT.

J is TRBJ1-3 and V is TRBV2; D remains ambiguous. Trimming removed 1 base from V and 7 bases from J, with 5 bases in between. The CDR3 loop spans 12 amino acids. Per the germline V gene, CDR1 is SNHLY and CDR2 is FYNNEI. CDR3 sequence reads: CASSEGVNTIYF. The DNA of the CDR3 is TGTGCCAGCAGTGAAGGGGTGAACACCATATATTTT.

This clone was observed a few times. V and J are TRBV15 and TRBJ2-2; unclear D gene. Germline CDR1 LNHNV, CDR2 YYDKDF (reference sequence). CDR3 length: 15 amino acids. With 0 bases removed from V and 0 bases from J, the gap between germline ends came to 5 bases. The CDR3 DNA is TGTGCCACCAGCAGAGAACAAGCGAACACCGGGGAGCTGTTTTTT. Translating it yields CATSREQANTGELFF.

This chain joins TRBV6-1 and TRBJ2-2; D possibly corresponds to TRBD2 (5 bases). Germline loops: CDR1 MNHNS, CDR2 SASEGT. The CDR3 has 16 amino acids. Trimming stripped 4 bases from V and 1 base from J, with 13 bases between. CDR3 DNA sequence: TGTGCCAGCAGTGTGTTGGGAGATGGGAACACCGGGGAGCTGTTTTTT. Translated, it gives CASSVLGDGNTGELFF.

The chain couples TRBV7-8 to TRBJ1-1; TRBD1 agrees at 7 bases. CDR1 is SGHVS, CDR2 FQNEAQ, per germline. The CDR3 runs to 14 residues. The V gene end was trimmed by 5 bases and the J gene end by 1 base; junction bases not matched to a gene: 4. The CDR3 DNA is TGTGCCAGCAGCATCGGGACAGCGAACACTGAAGCTTTCTTT. Protein: CASSIGTANTEAFF. The full variable domain, in which reference TRBV7-8 and TRBJ1-1 provide the parts outside the CDR3, is GAGVSQSPRYKVAKRGQDVALRCDPISGHVSLFWYQQALGQGPEFLTYFQNEAQLDKSGLPSDRFFAERPEGSVSTLKIQRTQQEDSAVYLCASSIGTANTEAFFGQGTRLTVV.

The rearrangement links TRBV7-2 to TRBJ2-3; the D gene is possibly TRBD1 (5 bases). Germline CDR1 and CDR2: SGHTA and FQGNSA. The CDR3 covers 16 residues. V was clipped by 3 bases and J by 0 bases, with 13 bases between them. In nucleotides, the CDR3 is TGTGCCAGCAGCTTGACAGCTACCCTAAGCACAGATACGCAGTATTTT. Its protein product is CASSLTATLSTDTQYF.

The chain employs TRBV30 and TRBJ1-5, with 8 bases identical to TRBD1. J was trimmed by 4 bases and V by 0 bases; bases with no gene match: 5. CDR1 is GTSNPN, CDR2 SVGIG, per germline (reference sequence). The CDR3 is 15 amino acids. The CDR3 sequence: CAWSVGQGGNQPQHF. DNA for the CDR3: TGTGCCTGGAGTGTAGGACAGGGCGGAAATCAGCCCCAGCATTTT.

For this clone: One junction end disagrees with the germline gene, perhaps due to a read error. This chain joins TRBV20-1 and TRBJ1-1; no clear D gene. The CDR3 has 11 residues. Germline-derived CDR1 and CDR2 are DFQATT and SNEGSKA (reference sequence). The CDR3 nucleotides read TGCAGCGCTAGGAGGAACACTGAAGCTTTCTTT. Amino acids: CSARRNTEAFF.

The chain couples TRBV5-5 to TRBJ2-3, with D unclear. The CDR3 consists of 15 residues. V lost 4 bases, J lost 3 bases, and 15 bases lay in between. Germline V gives CDR1 SGHKS, CDR2 YYEKEE (reference sequence). Written as DNA, the CDR3 is TGTGCCAGCAGCCCGTACTCGGGCGATACAGATACGCAGTATTTT. It codes for CASSPYSGDTDTQYF.